Each of the 24 T cell receptor beta chains below was sequenced from the same sample in a study of cytomegalovirus exposure and HLA in healthy donors. PCR was performed using 60 Vbeta and 13 Jbeta primers. The repertoire was sequenced with immunoSEQ multiplex PCR; TCRdb's copy has only in-frame clones and lacks some. The table includes under 150,000 clones, 65% to 90% detected once. Sequenced material: PBMCs. These receptors originate from a girl aged 2-10 years in good health and CMV-seronegative.

J is TRBJ2-3 and V is TRBV6-4, with a tentative D call TRBD2 (5 bases). The CDR3 loop spans 15 amino acids. The V gene lost 5 bases and the J gene lost 0 bases, with 12 bases spanning the gap. Germline CDR1 reads MRHNA; CDR2 reads SNTAGT. As DNA, the CDR3 is TGTGCCAGCAGTTGGGCAGCGGCTAGCACAGATACGCAGTATTTT. Its protein product is CASSWAAASTDTQYF.

V and J are TRBV10-3 and TRBJ1-2; D call uncertain. The CDR3 has 13 residues. In germline, CDR1 is ENHRY, CDR2 SYGVKD. V was clipped by 3 bases and J by 6 bases, with 11 bases between them. CDR3 residues: CAISEVSEDGYTF. The CDR3 DNA reads as TGTGCCATCAGTGAAGTGAGCGAGGATGGCTACACCTTC.

The chain couples TRBV7-2 to TRBJ2-5, with 9 positions matching TRBD2. The CDR3 contains 16 residues. Trimming at V came to 5 bases and at J to 2 bases, leaving 9 bases not matched to a gene. Germline assignment: CDR1 SGHTA and CDR2 FQGNSA. The CDR3 DNA sequence: TGTGCCAGCAGCCTAGTAGCGGGGGTACTACAAGAGACCCAGTACTTC. Translation: CASSLVAGVLQETQYF.

This chain links TRBV7-2 with TRBJ2-3; the D is unclear. V lost 5 bases and J lost 2, with 11 bases in between. The CDR3 consists of 14 residues. The germline V gene has CDR1 SGHTA and CDR2 FQGNSA. The CDR3 DNA is TGTGCCAGCAGCCCGGAGCTTATCACAGATACGCAGTATTTT. Protein: CASSPELITDTQYF.

The rearrangement links TRBV27 to TRBJ2-1; 9 positions match TRBD2. The trim removed 5 bases at V and 2 bases at J, leaving 7 bases unmatched. The germline V gene has CDR1 MNHEY and CDR2 SMNVEV (reference sequence). The CDR3 length is 16 residues. CDR3 loop: CASSPTPSGAYNEQFF. CDR3 sequence (DNA): TGTGCCAGCAGTCCTACCCCTAGCGGGGCCTACAATGAGCAGTTCTTC.

The CDR3 loop reads CASSQEDRGFTGANVLTF. CDR3 coding DNA: TGCGCCAGCAGCCAAGAGGACAGGGGTTTTACTGGGGCCAACGTCCTGACTTTC. This chain connects TRBV4-1 to TRBJ2-6; 9 positions agree with TRBD1. CDR3 length: 18 residues. V shed 0 bases and J 2 bases; nucleotides not matched to a gene: 5. Germline CDR1 and CDR2: MGHRA and YSYEKL.

V and J are TRBV7-6 and TRBJ2-1; 11 bases align to TRBD2. The CDR3 extends over 17 amino acids. Germline V gives CDR1 SGHVS, CDR2 FNYEAQ. V lost 5 bases and J lost 5; bases outside the gene matches: 11. In nucleotides, the CDR3 is TGTGCCAGCAGCCCCAATATCCCTAGCGGGAGGCACAATGAGCAGTTCTTC. It translates to CASSPNIPSGRHNEQFF.

The chain has TRBV27 and TRBJ1-5; tentatively, D is TRBD1 (6 bases). The CDR3 sequence is 16 residues long. Germline CDR1 MNHEY, CDR2 SMNVEV (reference sequence). The V gene lost 0 bases and the J gene lost 0 bases, with 9 bases spanning the gap. This CDR3 reads CASSLSGQFSNQPQHF. In DNA, the CDR3 is TGTGCCAGCAGTTTATCAGGACAGTTTAGCAATCAGCCCCAGCATTTT.

The V gene is TRBV7-2, the J gene TRBJ2-3, with D hard to call. The V gene lost 1 base and the J gene lost 1 base, with 6 bases spanning the gap. Germline V gene lookup returns CDR1 SGHTA and CDR2 FQGNSA. There are 14 residues in the CDR3. This CDR3 reads CASSLGSGTDTQYF. The CDR3 DNA reads TGTGCCAGCAGCTTAGGTTCGGGCACAGATACGCAGTATTTT.

V is TRBV2 and J is TRBJ2-5, with D possibly TRBD1 on 6 matching bases. CDR1 and CDR2 from the germline V gene are SNHLY and FYNNEI. Trimming cost V 2 bases and J 1 base, with 14 bases left between them. The CDR3 is 16 residues long. The CDR3 sequence: CASSERITGSQETQYF. The CDR3 DNA reads TGTGCCAGCAGTGAACGCATTACAGGGAGCCAAGAGACCCAGTACTTC.

The rearrangement links TRBV30 to TRBJ2-7; 7 nucleotides agree with TRBD2. The trim removed 1 base at V and 4 bases at J, leaving 4 bases unmatched. The germline V gene encodes CDR1 GTSNPN and CDR2 SVGIG (reference sequence). This CDR3 is built from 13 residues. CDR3 in amino acids: CAWSGEGRYEQYF. CDR3 sequence (DNA): TGTGCCTGGAGTGGGGAGGGAAGGTACGAGCAGTACTTC.

The chain employs TRBV18 and TRBJ2-7; TRBD1 matches at 9 bases. The J segment lost 3 bases and the V segment lost 3 bases, leaving 3 bases of the junction unmatched. Per the germline V gene, CDR1 is KGHSH and CDR2 is LQKENI. This CDR3 region has 14 residues. CDR3 nucleotide sequence: TGTGCCAGCTCACCCGGGACAGGGATCTACGAGCAGTACTTC. It is translated as CASSPGTGIYEQYF.

This clone is a singleton in its sample. The genes are TRBV6-6 and TRBJ2-2, with D perhaps TRBD2 (6 bases). Germline CDR1 reads MNHNY; CDR2 reads SVGAGI (reference sequence). Trimming shortened V by 2 bases and J by 7 bases, and 11 bases separated the two germline ends. The CDR3 is made up of 14 amino acids. The CDR3: CASSYGRGNGELFF. The CDR3 region has the DNA TGTGCCAGCAGTTACGGGCGGGGCAACGGGGAGCTGTTTTTT.

This rearrangement joins TRBV10-3 to TRBJ2-5; no definite D call. Germline CDR1 reads ENHRY; CDR2 reads SYGVKD. The CDR3 is made up of 14 amino acids. Between the trimmed V and J ends, which lost 2 bases and 2 bases, there was a span of 9 bases. CDR3 residues: CAISEVLEQETQYF. CDR3 in DNA: TGTGCCATCAGTGAGGTCCTAGAACAAGAGACCCAGTACTTC.

CDR3 sequence (DNA): TGTGCCAGCAGCAGTACTAGCGGGAGGGCACATGAGCAGTTCTTC. Translation: CASSSTSGRAHEQFF. V usage is TRBV7-9 and J usage is TRBJ2-1; the match to TRBD2 covers 13 bases. This CDR3 comprises 15 residues. Germline CDR1 reads SEHNR; CDR2 reads FQNEAQ (reference sequence). The junction had 6 bases not matched to a gene; V was cut back by 5 bases and J by 8 bases.

This clone has just one count. The gene calls are TRBV6-4 and TRBJ2-1, with D possibly being TRBD1 (6 bases). The length of the CDR3 is 13 residues. From germline, CDR1 is MRHNA and CDR2 SNTAGT. Trimming left V 5 bases short and J 9 bases short, with 14 bases between. CDR3 residues: CASSKGDQSEQFF. The CDR3 DNA reads as TGTGCCAGCAGTAAGGGGGATCAGAGTGAGCAGTTCTTC.

The sample holds a few counts of this clone. The V gene is TRBV5-6, the J gene TRBJ2-3, with 8 nucleotides matching TRBD2. Germline CDR1 SGHDT, CDR2 YYEEEE. CDR3 length equals 14 residues. With 4 bases clipped from V and 5 bases from J, the junction kept 6 bases outside the gene matches. The CDR3 loop reads CASSQGLGEDTQYF. For the CDR3, the DNA is TGTGCCAGCAGCCAGGGACTAGGAGAAGATACGCAGTATTTT.

In this sample, this clone turned up a few times. CDR3 sequence reads: CASSRGSQEDQPQHF. In DNA, the CDR3 is TGTGCCAGCAGCCGGGGGAGCCAGGAGGATCAGCCCCAGCATTTT. V usage is TRBV7-9 and J usage is TRBJ1-5; D might be TRBD1 (5 bases). The CDR3 length is 15 residues. In germline, CDR1 is SEHNR, CDR2 FQNEAQ (reference sequence). V lost 5 bases and J 5 bases, leaving 16 bases between the germline ends.

The gene calls are TRBV6-6 and TRBJ1-2, with TRBD1 as a possible D gene (5 bases). CDR1 and CDR2 (germline): MNHNY, SVGAGI (reference sequence). V dropped 2 bases and J dropped 6 bases, with 10 bases sitting between them. The CDR3 loop spans 13 amino acids. The CDR3 sequence is CASSYRGLNGYTF. In nucleotides, the CDR3 is TGTGCCAGCAGTTACAGGGGTCTAAATGGCTACACCTTC.

The V gene is TRBV19, the J gene TRBJ2-7, with 8 bases aligning to TRBD1. Losses at the gene ends were 5 bases for V and 4 bases for J; bases not matched to a gene: 4. The CDR3 loop spans 13 amino acids. Germline CDR1 and CDR2: LNHDA and SQIVND (reference sequence). CDR3 coding DNA: TGTGCCAGTAGTGCCACAGGGGGGTACGAGCAGTACTTC. As protein: CASSATGGYEQYF.

The chain links TRBV27 to TRBJ2-1; 8 positions match TRBD2. There are 13 residues in the CDR3. The V and J ends lost 8 bases and 7 bases, in that order; junction bases with no gene match: 7. From germline, CDR1 is MNHEY and CDR2 SMNVEV (reference sequence). CDR3 loop: CASGRGGRNEQFF. DNA for the CDR3: TGTGCCAGCGGCCGGGGGGGGCGTAATGAGCAGTTCTTC.

V is TRBV23-1 and J is TRBJ1-5; D not resolved. TRBV23-1 is an ORF; its function is uncertain. The CDR3 extends over 12 amino acids. V dropped 0 bases and J dropped 7 bases, with 4 bases sitting between them. CDR3 in amino acids: CASSQSRQPQHF. In DNA, the CDR3 is TGCGCCAGCAGTCAATCGCGGCAGCCCCAGCATTTT.

The chain is built from TRBV7-8 and TRBJ2-7; tentative D call: TRBD2 (7 bases). The germline V and J ends were trimmed by 5 bases and 4 bases, with 18 bases remaining between them. Germline CDR1 and CDR2: SGHVS and FQNEAQ. The CDR3 totals 15 residues. The chain's CDR3 is CASSPSRGAPYEQYF. CDR3 nucleotides: TGTGCCAGCAGCCCCTCCCGGGGGGCCCCTTACGAGCAGTACTTC.

This chain uses TRBV4-3 with TRBJ2-4, with D perhaps matching TRBD1 (5 bases). Germline assignment: CDR1 LGHNA and CDR2 YSLEER. Trimming took 0 bases from V and 8 from J, leaving 14 bases between them. The CDR3 extends over 15 amino acids. CDR3 sequence reads: CASSQDPGPVDIQYF. DNA for the CDR3: TGCGCCAGCAGCCAAGACCCAGGGCCTGTTGACATTCAGTACTTC.